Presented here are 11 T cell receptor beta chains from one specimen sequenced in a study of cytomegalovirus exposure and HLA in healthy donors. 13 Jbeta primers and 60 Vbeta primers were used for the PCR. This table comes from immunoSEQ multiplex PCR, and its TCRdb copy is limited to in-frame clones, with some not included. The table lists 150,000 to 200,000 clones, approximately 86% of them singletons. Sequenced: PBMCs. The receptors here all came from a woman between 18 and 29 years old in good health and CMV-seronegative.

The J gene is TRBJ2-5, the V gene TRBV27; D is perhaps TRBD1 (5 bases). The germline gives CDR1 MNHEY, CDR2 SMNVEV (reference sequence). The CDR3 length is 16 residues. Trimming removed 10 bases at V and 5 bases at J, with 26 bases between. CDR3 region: CATVILRVSQAETQYF. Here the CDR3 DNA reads TGTGCCACCGTTATACTCAGGGTGAGTCAGGCGGAGACCCAGTACTTC.

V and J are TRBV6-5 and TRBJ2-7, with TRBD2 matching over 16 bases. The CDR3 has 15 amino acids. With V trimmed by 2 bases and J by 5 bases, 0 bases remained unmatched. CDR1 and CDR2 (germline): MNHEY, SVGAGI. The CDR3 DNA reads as TGTGCCAGCAGTTACGGGACTAGCGGGAGGGACGAGCAGTACTTC. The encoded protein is CASSYGTSGRDEQYF.

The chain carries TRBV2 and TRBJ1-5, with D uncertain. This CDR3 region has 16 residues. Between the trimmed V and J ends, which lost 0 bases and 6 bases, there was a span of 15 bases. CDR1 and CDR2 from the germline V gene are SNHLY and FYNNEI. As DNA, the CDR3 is TGTGCCAGCAGTGAAGCGCTTCGACTCCCGTCTCAGCCCCAGCATTTT. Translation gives CASSEALRLPSQPQHF.

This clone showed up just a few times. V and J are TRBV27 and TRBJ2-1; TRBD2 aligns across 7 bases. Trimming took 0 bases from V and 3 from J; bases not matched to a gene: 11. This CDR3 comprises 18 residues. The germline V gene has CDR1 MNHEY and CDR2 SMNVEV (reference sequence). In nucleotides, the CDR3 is TGTGCCAGCAGTTTATCGGGACCCTCGAGGGACTACTACAATGAGCAGTTCTTC. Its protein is CASSLSGPSRDYYNEQFF.

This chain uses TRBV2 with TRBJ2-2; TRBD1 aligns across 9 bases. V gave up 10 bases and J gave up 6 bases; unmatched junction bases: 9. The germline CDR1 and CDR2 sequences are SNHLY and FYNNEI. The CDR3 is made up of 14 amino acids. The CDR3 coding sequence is TGTGCCACCTCCGGGACAGGGATGGCCGGGGAGCTGTTTTTT. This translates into CATSGTGMAGELFF.

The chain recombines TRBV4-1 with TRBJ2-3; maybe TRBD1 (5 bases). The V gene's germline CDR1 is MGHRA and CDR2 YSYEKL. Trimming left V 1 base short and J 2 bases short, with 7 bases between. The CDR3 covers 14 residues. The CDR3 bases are TGCGCCAGCAGCCAAGTTGGGGCCACAGATACGCAGTATTTT. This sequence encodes CASSQVGATDTQYF.

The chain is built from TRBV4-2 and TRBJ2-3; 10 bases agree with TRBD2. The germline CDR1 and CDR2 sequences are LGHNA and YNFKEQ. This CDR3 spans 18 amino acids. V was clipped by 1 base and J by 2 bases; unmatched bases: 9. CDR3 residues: CASSQVGSSGSDTDTQYF. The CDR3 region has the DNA TGTGCCAGCAGCCAAGTGGGCTCTAGCGGGAGCGACACAGATACGCAGTATTTT.

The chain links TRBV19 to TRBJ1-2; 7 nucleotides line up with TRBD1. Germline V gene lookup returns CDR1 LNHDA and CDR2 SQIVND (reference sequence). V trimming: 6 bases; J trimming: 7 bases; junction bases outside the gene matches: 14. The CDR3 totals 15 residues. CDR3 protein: CASSLVYRGAGGYTF. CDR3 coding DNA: TGTGCCAGTAGCCTCGTTTACAGGGGCGCAGGTGGCTACACCTTC.

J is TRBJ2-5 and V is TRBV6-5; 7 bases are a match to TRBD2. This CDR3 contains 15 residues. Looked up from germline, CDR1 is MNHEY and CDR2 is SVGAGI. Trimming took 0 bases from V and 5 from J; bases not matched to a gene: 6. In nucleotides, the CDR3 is TGTGCCAGCAGTTACTCGTTTTTGGGAGGGGAGACCCAGTACTTC. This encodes CASSYSFLGGETQYF.

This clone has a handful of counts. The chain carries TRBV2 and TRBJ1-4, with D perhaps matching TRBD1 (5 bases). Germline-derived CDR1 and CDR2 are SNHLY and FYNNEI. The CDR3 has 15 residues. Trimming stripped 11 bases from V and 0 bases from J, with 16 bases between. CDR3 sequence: CASKGAESTNEKLFF. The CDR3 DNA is TGTGCCTCCAAAGGGGCGGAATCAACTAATGAAAAACTGTTTTTT.

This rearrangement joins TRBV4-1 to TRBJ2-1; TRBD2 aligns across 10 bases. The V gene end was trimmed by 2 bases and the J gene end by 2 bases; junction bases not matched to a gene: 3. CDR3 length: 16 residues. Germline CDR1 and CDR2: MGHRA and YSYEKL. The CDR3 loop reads CASSQWTSGAYNEQFF. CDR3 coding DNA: TGCGCCAGCAGCCAATGGACTAGCGGTGCCTACAATGAGCAGTTCTTC.